This TCR beta chain was captured in a study of T cell responses to AZD1222 COVID-19 vaccine. The study's findings and limits: The reported proportion of spike-specific TCRs targeting unmutated variant regions was nearly half.

Of note for this clone: What it binds is not known.

The CDR3 length is 15 residues. After removal of 3 bases from V and 7 bases from J, the junction contained 9 bases not matched to a gene. Germline-derived CDR1 and CDR2 are LGHNA and YSLEER. The repertoire was sequenced with immunoSEQ multiplex PCR; TCRdb's copy has only in-frame clones and lacks some. The repertoire consists of more than 95,000 clones, with approximately 88% occurring once and the leading ten covering about 5.4%. This material consisted of peripheral blood, taken on day 0 of AZD1222 vaccination. The clonotype was recovered from an adult in good health. The chain uses TRBV4-3 and TRBJ1-2, with 9 positions matching TRBD1. CDR3 DNA sequence: TGCGCCAGCAGCCAGGGACAGGGTAGTGCTAGTGGCTACACCTTC. Protein sequence: CASSQGQGSASGYTF.